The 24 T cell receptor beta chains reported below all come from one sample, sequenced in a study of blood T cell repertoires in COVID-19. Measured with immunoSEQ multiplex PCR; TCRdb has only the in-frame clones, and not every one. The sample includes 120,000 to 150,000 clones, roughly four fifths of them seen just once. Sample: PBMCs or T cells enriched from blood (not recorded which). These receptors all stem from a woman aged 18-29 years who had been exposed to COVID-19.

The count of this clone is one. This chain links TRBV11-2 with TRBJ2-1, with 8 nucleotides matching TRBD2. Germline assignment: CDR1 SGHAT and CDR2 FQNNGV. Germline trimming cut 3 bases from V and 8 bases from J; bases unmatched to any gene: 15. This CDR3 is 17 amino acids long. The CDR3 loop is CASSFGVAGIIWDEQFF. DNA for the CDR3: TGTGCCAGCAGCTTTGGGGTAGCGGGAATTATTTGGGATGAGCAGTTCTTC.

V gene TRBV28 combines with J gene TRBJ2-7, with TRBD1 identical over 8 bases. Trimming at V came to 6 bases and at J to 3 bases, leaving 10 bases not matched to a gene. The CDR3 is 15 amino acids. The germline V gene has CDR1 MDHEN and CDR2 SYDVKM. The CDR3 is CASRPSDREFYEQYF. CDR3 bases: TGTGCCAGCAGACCGTCGGACAGGGAATTCTACGAGCAGTACTTC.

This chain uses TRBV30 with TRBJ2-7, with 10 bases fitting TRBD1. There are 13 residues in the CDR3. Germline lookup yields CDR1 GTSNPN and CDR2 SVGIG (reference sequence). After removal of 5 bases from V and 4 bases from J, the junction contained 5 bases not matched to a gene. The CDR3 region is CAWDPGQGYEQYF. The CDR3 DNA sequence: TGTGCCTGGGACCCGGGACAGGGGTACGAGCAGTACTTC. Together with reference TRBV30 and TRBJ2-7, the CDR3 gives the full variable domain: SQTIHQWPATLVQPVGSPLSLECTVEGTSNPNLYWYRQAAGRGLQLLFYSVGIGQISSEVPQNLSASRPQDRQFILSSKKLLLSDSGFYLCAWDPGQGYEQYFGPGTRLTVT.

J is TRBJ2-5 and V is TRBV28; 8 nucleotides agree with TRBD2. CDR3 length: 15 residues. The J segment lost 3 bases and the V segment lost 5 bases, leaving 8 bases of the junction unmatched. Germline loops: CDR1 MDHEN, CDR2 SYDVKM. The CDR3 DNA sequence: TGTGCCAGCAGTCCCTGGGGAGCGGGAGAAGAGACCCAGTACTTC. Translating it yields CASSPWGAGEETQYF.

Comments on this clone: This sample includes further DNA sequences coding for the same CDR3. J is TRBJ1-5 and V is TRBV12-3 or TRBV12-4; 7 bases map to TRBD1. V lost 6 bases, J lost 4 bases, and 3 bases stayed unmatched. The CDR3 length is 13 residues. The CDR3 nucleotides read TGTGCCAGCAGCCTACAGGGGAATCAGCCCCAGCATTTT. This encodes CASSLQGNQPQHF.

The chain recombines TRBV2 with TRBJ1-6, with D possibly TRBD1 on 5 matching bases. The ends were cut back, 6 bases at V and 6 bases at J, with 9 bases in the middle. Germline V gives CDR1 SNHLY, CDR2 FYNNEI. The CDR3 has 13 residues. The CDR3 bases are TGTGCCAGCAGCAAGGACACTAATTCACCCCTCCACTTT. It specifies CASSKDTNSPLHF.

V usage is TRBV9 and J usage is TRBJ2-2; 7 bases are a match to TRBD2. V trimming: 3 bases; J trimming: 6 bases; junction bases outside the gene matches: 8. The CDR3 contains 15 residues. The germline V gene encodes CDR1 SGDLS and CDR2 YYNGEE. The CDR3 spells CASSAGTTVAGELFF. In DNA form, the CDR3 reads TGTGCCAGCAGCGCCGGGACTACCGTGGCCGGGGAGCTGTTTTTT.

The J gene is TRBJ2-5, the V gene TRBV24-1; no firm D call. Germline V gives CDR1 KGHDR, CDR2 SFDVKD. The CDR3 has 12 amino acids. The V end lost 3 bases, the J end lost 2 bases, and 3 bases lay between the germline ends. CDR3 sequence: CATSDTQETQYF. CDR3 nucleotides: TGTGCCACCAGTGATACTCAAGAGACCCAGTACTTC.

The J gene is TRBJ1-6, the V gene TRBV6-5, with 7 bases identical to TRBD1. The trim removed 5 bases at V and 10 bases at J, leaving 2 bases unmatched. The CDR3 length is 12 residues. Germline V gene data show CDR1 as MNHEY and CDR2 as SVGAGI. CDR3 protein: CASSQGGSPLHF. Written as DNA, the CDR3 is TGTGCCAGCAGTCAGGGGGGATCACCCCTCCACTTT.

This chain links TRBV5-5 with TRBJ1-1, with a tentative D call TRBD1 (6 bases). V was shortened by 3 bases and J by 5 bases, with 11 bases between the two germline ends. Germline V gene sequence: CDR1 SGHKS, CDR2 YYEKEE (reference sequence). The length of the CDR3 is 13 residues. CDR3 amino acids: CASSWQGFTEAFF. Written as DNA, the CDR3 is TGTGCCAGCAGCTGGCAGGGGTTTACTGAAGCTTTCTTT. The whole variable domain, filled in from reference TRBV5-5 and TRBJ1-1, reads DAGVTQSPTHLIKTRGQQVTLRCSPISGHKSVSWYQQVLGQGPQFIFQYYEKEERGRGNFPDRFSARQFPNYSSELNVNALLLGDSALYLCASSWQGFTEAFFGQGTRLTVV.

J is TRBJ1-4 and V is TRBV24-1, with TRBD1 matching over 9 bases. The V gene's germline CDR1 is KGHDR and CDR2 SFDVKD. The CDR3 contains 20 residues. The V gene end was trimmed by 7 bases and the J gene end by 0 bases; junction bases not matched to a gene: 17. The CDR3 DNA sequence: TGTGCCACCAGCGAAGCGCCGAAGTCCGGGACAGGGACAACTAATGAAAAACTGTTTTTT. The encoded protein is CATSEAPKSGTGTTNEKLFF.

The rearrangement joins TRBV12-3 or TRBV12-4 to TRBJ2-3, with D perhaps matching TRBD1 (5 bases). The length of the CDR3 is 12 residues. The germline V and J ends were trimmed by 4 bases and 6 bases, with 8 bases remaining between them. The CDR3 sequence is CASSSYRDTQYF. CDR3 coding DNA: TGTGCCAGCAGTTCCTACAGGGATACGCAGTATTTT.

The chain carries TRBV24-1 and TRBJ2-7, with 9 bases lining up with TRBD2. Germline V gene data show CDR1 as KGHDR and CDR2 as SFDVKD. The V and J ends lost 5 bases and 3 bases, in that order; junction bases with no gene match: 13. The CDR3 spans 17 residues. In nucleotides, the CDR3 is TGTGCCACCAGTGCCGCGACTAGCGGCCGGCTGGGCTACGAGCAGTACTTC. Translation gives CATSAATSGRLGYEQYF.

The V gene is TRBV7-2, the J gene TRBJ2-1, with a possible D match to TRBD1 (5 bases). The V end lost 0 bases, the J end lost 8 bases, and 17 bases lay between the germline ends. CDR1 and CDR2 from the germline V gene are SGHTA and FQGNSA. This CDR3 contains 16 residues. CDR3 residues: CASSLAGWGGEDEQFF. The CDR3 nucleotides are TGTGCCAGCAGCTTAGCGGGGTGGGGCGGAGAAGATGAGCAGTTCTTC.

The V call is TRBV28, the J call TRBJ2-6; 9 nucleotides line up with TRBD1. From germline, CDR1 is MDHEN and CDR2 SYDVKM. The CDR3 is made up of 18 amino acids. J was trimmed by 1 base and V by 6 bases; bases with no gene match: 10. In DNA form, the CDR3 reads TGTGCCAGCAGCAAACCGGGACAGGGAATATCTGGGGCCAACGTCCTGACTTTC. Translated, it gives CASSKPGQGISGANVLTF.

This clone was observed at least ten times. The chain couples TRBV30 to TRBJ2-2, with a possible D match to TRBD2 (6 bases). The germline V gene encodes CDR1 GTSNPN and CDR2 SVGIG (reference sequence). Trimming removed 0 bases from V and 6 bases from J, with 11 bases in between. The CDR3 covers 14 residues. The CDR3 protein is CAWSVGGTSGELFF. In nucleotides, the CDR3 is TGTGCCTGGAGTGTAGGCGGGACGTCCGGGGAGCTGTTTTTT.

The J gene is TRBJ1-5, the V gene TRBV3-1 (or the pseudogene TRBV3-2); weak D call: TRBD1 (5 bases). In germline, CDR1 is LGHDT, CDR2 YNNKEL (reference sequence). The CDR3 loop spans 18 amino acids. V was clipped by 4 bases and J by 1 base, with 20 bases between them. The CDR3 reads CASSPPVCDSQSNQPQHF. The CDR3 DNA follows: TGTGCCAGCAGCCCACCCGTATGCGACAGTCAGAGCAATCAGCCCCAGCATTTT.

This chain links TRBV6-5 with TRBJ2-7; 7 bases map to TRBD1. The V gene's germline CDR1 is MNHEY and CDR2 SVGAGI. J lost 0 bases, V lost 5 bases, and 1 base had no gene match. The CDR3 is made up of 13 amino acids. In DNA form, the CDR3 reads TGTGCCAGCAGTCGGACAGGCTCCTACGAGCAGTACTTC. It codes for CASSRTGSYEQYF.

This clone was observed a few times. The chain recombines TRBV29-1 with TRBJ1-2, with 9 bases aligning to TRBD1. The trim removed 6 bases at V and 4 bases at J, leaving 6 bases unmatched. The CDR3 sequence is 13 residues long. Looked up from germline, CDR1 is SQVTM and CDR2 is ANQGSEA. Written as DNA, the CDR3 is TGCAGCGTGACAGGGGGGCAAGGCTATGGCTACACCTTC. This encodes CSVTGGQGYGYTF.

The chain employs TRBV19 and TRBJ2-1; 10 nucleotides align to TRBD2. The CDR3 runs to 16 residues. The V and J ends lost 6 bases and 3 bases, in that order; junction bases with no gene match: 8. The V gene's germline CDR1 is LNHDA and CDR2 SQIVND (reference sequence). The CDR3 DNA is TGTGCCAGTAGCTCCCTAGCGGGAGAGGTCTACAATGAGCAGTTCTTC. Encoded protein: CASSSLAGEVYNEQFF.

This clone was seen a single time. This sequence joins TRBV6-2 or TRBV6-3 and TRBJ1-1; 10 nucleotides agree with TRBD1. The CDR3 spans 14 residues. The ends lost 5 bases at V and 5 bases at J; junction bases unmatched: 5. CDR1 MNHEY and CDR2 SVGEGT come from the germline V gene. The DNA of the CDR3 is TGTGCCAGCAGTCGGGACAGGGGAGGGACTGAAGCTTTCTTT. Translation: CASSRDRGGTEAFF.

CDR3 nucleotide sequence: TGTGCCTGGAGTGTACATGGAGGGGCACCAGTCACTAACTATGGCTACACCTTC. Its translation: CAWSVHGGAPVTNYGYTF. This chain joins TRBV30 and TRBJ1-2, with a tentative D call TRBD1 (5 bases). Trimming shortened V by 0 bases and J by 0 bases, and 20 bases separated the two germline ends. The CDR3 has 18 residues. Germline values: CDR1 GTSNPN, CDR2 SVGIG (reference sequence).

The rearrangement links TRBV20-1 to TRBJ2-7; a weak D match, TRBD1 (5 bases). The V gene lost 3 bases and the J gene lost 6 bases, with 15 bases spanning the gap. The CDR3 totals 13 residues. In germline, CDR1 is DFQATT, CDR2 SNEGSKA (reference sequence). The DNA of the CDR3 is TGCAGTGCTAGTCGAACAGGTCGGTCCGAGCAGTACTTC. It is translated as CSASRTGRSEQYF.

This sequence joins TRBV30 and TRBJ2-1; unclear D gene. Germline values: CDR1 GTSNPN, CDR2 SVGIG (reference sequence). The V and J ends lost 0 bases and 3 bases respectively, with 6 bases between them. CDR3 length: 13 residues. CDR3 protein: CAWSVFNYNEQFF. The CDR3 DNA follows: TGTGCCTGGAGTGTGTTCAACTACAATGAGCAGTTCTTC.